The 2 T cell receptor beta chains reported below all come from one sample, sequenced in a study of shared clonotypes between healthy human individuals. This table comes from immunoSEQ multiplex PCR, and its TCRdb copy is limited to in-frame clones, with some not included. The repertoire includes under 1,100,000 clones, 65% to 80% of them detected once, and less than 1.5% sits in the top ten. Sequencing was performed on memory CD4+ T cells sorted from blood. Subset defined: CD45RA-negative fraction. The source of these receptors is a man aged 18 to 35 in good health.

In this sample, this clone turned up a few times. The chain couples TRBV5-1 to TRBJ1-2; 7 positions agree with TRBD1. The ends lost 7 bases at V and 0 bases at J; junction bases unmatched: 0. CDR1 and CDR2 (germline): SGHRS, YFSETQ. The CDR3 is made up of 12 amino acids. In DNA, the CDR3 is TGCGCCAGCCAGGGGGCTAACTATGGCTACACCTTC. Protein sequence: CASQGANYGYTF.

The chain links TRBV5-4 to TRBJ1-1; D is uncertain. Trimming took 4 bases from V and 0 from J, leaving 7 bases between them. The CDR3 is made up of 13 amino acids. Germline V gene data show CDR1 as SGHNT and CDR2 as YYREEE (reference sequence). The CDR3 nucleotides are TGTGCCAGCAGCCCCGACATGAACACTGAAGCTTTCTTT. It codes for CASSPDMNTEAFF.